These 12 T cell receptor beta chains originate from one sample sequenced in a study of beta chain features in type 1 diabetes. The antigens of these receptors remain unknown. Study conclusions and caveats: TCRB CDR3s from Type 1 diabetes patients were moderately but significantly shorter in all four CD4+ subsets.

Of the isolated RNA, all was reverse transcribed, and so the sequenced material was expressed TCRB transcripts. Sequencing was performed with immunoSEQ multiplex PCR; in TCRdb, only in-frame clones are kept and a portion is missing. The sample records 240,000 or so clones, around 21% being singletons. Specimen: naive CD4+ T cells from blood. These TCRs come from a woman aged 40 to 49 with type 1 diabetes.

This clone turned up a few times. This chain links TRBV9 with TRBJ2-1; possible D gene TRBD2, 7 bases. Germline V gene lookup returns CDR1 SGDLS and CDR2 YYNGEE. There are 13 residues in the CDR3. V lost 3 bases and J 6 bases, leaving 10 bases between the germline ends. The CDR3 loop is CASSGRGGNEQFF. Written as DNA, the CDR3 is TGTGCCAGCAGCGGTAGGGGGGGCAATGAGCAGTTCTTC.

This sequence joins TRBV2 and TRBJ2-5; TRBD1 matches at 10 bases. The junction had 12 bases not matched to a gene; V was cut back by 6 bases and J by 5 bases. CDR3 size: 16 residues. Germline loops: CDR1 SNHLY, CDR2 FYNNEI. The CDR3 loop reads CASRDPGTGDGETQYF. The CDR3 nucleotides are TGTGCCAGCAGGGACCCCGGGACAGGGGACGGGGAGACCCAGTACTTC. Based on the CDR3 plus reference TRBV2 and TRBJ2-5, the full variable domain is EPEVTQTPSHQVTQMGQEVILRCVPISNHLYFYWYRQILGQKVEFLVSFYNNEISEKSEIFDDQFSVERPDGSNFTLKIRSTKLEDSAMYFCASRDPGTGDGETQYFGPGTRLLVL.

CDR3 amino acids: CASSRGTLNTEAFF. The CDR3 coding sequence is TGTGCCAGCAGTCGCGGGACTCTGAACACTGAAGCTTTCTTT. The chain couples TRBV19 to TRBJ1-1; possible D gene TRBD1, 5 bases. The CDR3 runs to 14 residues. Germline assignment: CDR1 LNHDA and CDR2 SQIVND (reference sequence). The V gene lost 9 bases and the J gene lost 0 bases, with 14 bases spanning the gap.

This clone was seen a handful of times. The chain links TRBV11-3 to TRBJ2-2; weak D call: TRBD1 (5 bases). The V end lost 5 bases, the J end lost 4 bases, and 11 bases lay between the germline ends. This CDR3 spans 14 amino acids. Germline CDR1 is SGHNT and CDR2 is YENEEA. The CDR3 here is CASSLGHSTGELFF. The CDR3, as DNA: TGTGCCAGCAGCCTCGGACACAGCACCGGGGAGCTGTTTTTT. The full variable domain, with the rest looked up from reference TRBV11-3 and TRBJ2-2, is EAGVVQSPRYKIIEKKQPVAFWCNPISGHNTLYWYLQNLGQGPELLIRYENEEAVDDSQLPKDRFSAERLKGVDSTLKIQPAELGDSAVYLCASSLGHSTGELFFGEGSRLTVL.

This clone has just a few counts. The chain links TRBV7-2 to TRBJ2-6; TRBD2 matches 7 bases. Per the germline V gene, CDR1 is SGHTA and CDR2 is FQGNSA. CDR3 length: 15 residues. The trim removed 11 bases at V and 0 bases at J, leaving 7 bases unmatched. Here the CDR3 DNA reads TGTGCCCTCGGGGGGAATTTCTCTGGGGCCAACGTCCTGACTTTC. As protein: CALGGNFSGANVLTF.

This clone occurred a few times. This chain joins TRBV5-4 and TRBJ2-6; the match to TRBD1 covers 10 bases. The CDR3 extends over 17 amino acids. Germline CDR1 SGHNT, CDR2 YYREEE (reference sequence). The trim removed 4 bases at V and 4 bases at J, leaving 8 bases unmatched. CDR3 loop: CASSGRQGAGGANVLTF. The CDR3 DNA follows: TGTGCCAGCAGCGGTAGACAGGGGGCAGGAGGGGCCAACGTCCTGACTTTC.

The chain joins TRBV4-2 to TRBJ2-1; D not resolved. Germline V gene lookup returns CDR1 LGHNA and CDR2 YNFKEQ. Trimming removed 0 bases from V and 5 bases from J, with 11 bases in between. This CDR3 spans 15 amino acids. CDR3 amino acids: CASSQDQRQNNEQFF. The CDR3 bases are TGTGCCAGCAGCCAAGATCAGAGGCAAAACAATGAGCAGTTCTTC.

The chain carries TRBV5-1 and TRBJ2-5; TRBD1 aligns across 7 bases. The germline V gene encodes CDR1 SGHRS and CDR2 YFSETQ. V lost 4 bases and J lost 4; bases outside the gene matches: 7. The CDR3 consists of 14 residues. CDR3 region: CASSTGDRSETQYF. For the CDR3, the DNA is TGCGCCAGCAGCACCGGGGACAGATCAGAGACCCAGTACTTC.

The V gene is TRBV9, the J gene TRBJ1-5, with 7 nucleotides matching TRBD1. Unmatched junction bases numbered 8, after V lost 8 bases and J lost 3 bases. From germline, CDR1 is SGDLS and CDR2 YYNGEE. This CDR3 spans 14 amino acids. The CDR3 region is CASATGMPNQPQHF. The CDR3 bases are TGTGCCAGTGCGACAGGGATGCCCAATCAGCCCCAGCATTTT.

V and J are TRBV9 and TRBJ2-1, with D maybe TRBD1 (6 bases). The germline V gene encodes CDR1 SGDLS and CDR2 YYNGEE. Trimming left V 0 bases short and J 3 bases short, with 10 bases between. The CDR3 consists of 15 residues. CDR3 bases: TGTGCCAGCAGCGTAGGAGGACAGAGCTACAATGAGCAGTTCTTC. Translation gives CASSVGGQSYNEQFF.

The sample holds a few counts of this clone. The J gene is TRBJ2-7, the V gene TRBV7-2; 8 bases are a match to TRBD2. The CDR3 is made up of 16 amino acids. The ends lost 0 bases at V and 3 bases at J; junction bases unmatched: 7. The V gene's germline CDR1 is SGHTA and CDR2 FQGNSA. The CDR3 DNA reads as TGTGCCAGCAGCTTAGCCACATCCCGGGAGGGCTACGAGCAGTACTTC. The encoded protein is CASSLATSREGYEQYF. Variable domain in full (rest from reference TRBV7-2 and TRBJ2-7): GAGVSQSPSNKVTEKGKDVELRCDPISGHTALYWYRQSLGQGLEFLIYFQGNSAPDKSGLPSDRFSAERTGGSVSTLTIQRTQQEDSAVYLCASSLATSREGYEQYFGPGTRLTVT.

The sample holds a few counts of this clone. The CDR3: CASSQGNYEQYF. DNA for the CDR3: TGTGCCAGCTCACAGGGGAACTACGAGCAGTACTTC. This chain uses TRBV18 with TRBJ2-7; perhaps TRBD1 as D (5 bases). CDR1 KGHSH and CDR2 LQKENI come from the germline V gene. The length of the CDR3 is 12 residues. Trimming stripped 4 bases from V and 3 bases from J, with 7 bases between.